A selection of T cell receptor beta chains follows, all from one sample in a study of Tregs in tolerant kidney transplant recipients. Clones were sequenced by immunoSEQ multiplex PCR, and TCRdb holds only the in-frame ones, with some missing. The table lists roughly 69,000 clones, around nine tenths of them singletons. Here the sequenced sample was CD4+ T cells from blood, taken before the transplant. Receptor source: a human donor who received a combined kidney and bone marrow transplant. Both conserved end residues are part of each CDR3. The D gene is left open where the match is weak. The size of a clone is reported for some rows only, either as once, few or many, or as a class for expanded clones.

NA	NA	TRBV4-2	TRBJ1-4	CASSQDGMTGIEKLFF	TGTGCCAGCAGCCAAGATGGGATGACCGGGATTGAAAAACTGTTTTTT
NA	TRBD1	TRBV2	TRBJ1-5	CASSPRTGSNQSQHF	TGTGCCAGCAGCCCCAGGACAGGGTCGAATCAGTCCCAGCATTTT
NA	TRBD2	TRBV28	TRBJ2-7	CASSRSGGKAYEQYF	TGTGCCAGCAGTCGATCGGGGGGAAAAGCCTACGAGCAGTACTTC
NA	TRBD2	TRBV30	TRBJ2-1	CAWSTRQGGSGRPFF	TGTGCCTGGAGTACCCGCCAGGGGGGGAGCGGGAGGCCGTTCTTC
NA	NA	TRBV15	TRBJ1-2	CATSRDQGQGLSYTF	TGTGCCACCAGCAGAGATCAGGGCCAGGGGTTAAGCTACACCTTC
NA	TRBD1	TRBV19	TRBJ2-7	CASSVRQGAHEQYF	TGTGCCAGTAGTGTCCGACAGGGGGCCCACGAGCAGTACTTC
NA	TRBD2	TRBV9	TRBJ2-2	CASSQSSGRLAGELFF	TGTGCCAGCAGCCAGAGCAGCGGGAGGCTAGCCGGGGAGCTGTTTTTT
NA	NA	TRBV29-1	TRBJ1-5	CSASTGASFDQPQHF	TGCAGCGCATCGACAGGAGCATCGTTCGATCAGCCCCAGCATTTT
NA	NA	TRBV7-9	TRBJ2-7	CASSPSGAIEQYF	TGTGCCAGCAGCCCCTCTGGGGCCATCGAGCAGTACTTC
NA	NA	TRBV5-6	TRBJ2-2	CASSPWSRPNTGELFF	TGTGCCAGCAGCCCGTGGAGCCGGCCGAACACCGGGGAGCTGTTTTTT
NA	NA	TRBV2	TRBJ2-7	CASKLDKSDYEQYF	TGTGCCAGCAAATTGGACAAATCGGACTACGAGCAGTACTTC
NA	NA	TRBV7-2	TRBJ2-7	CASSLRGIHEQYF	TGTGCCAGCAGCTTAAGGGGTATCCACGAGCAGTACTTC
NA	NA	TRBV6-6	TRBJ2-7	CASSHGRSAYEQYF	TGTGCCAGCAGTCACGGGAGATCTGCTTACGAGCAGTACTTC
few	NA	TRBV2	TRBJ1-5	CASGGGVSQPQHF	TGTGCCAGCGGGGGAGGGGTTAGTCAGCCCCAGCATTTT
NA	NA	TRBV2	TRBJ2-1	CASKLSRAGDEQFF	TGTGCCAGCAAACTAAGCAGGGCTGGGGATGAGCAGTTCTTC
NA	TRBD2	TRBV7-3	TRBJ2-7	CASSVSSGGTYEQYF	TGTGCCAGCAGCGTATCTAGCGGGGGAACCTACGAGCAGTACTTC
NA	NA	TRBV28	TRBJ1-1	CASSLSYTEAFF	TGTGCCAGCAGTTTATCTTACACTGAAGCTTTCTTT
medium-sized	NA	TRBV7-2	TRBJ1-5	CASSPLVFDQPQHF	TGTGCCAGCAGCCCCCTAGTTTTCGATCAGCCCCAGCATTTT
NA	TRBD2	TRBV7-2	TRBJ2-3	CASSSGLATDTQYF	TGTGCCAGCAGCTCGGGACTAGCGACAGATACGCAGTATTTT
NA	TRBD2	TRBV6-6	TRBJ2-5	CASSYSGGFETQYF	TGTGCCAGCAGTTACTCCGGGGGGTTTGAGACCCAGTACTTC
NA	NA	TRBV9	TRBJ1-1	CASSVGQMNTEAFF	TGTGCCAGCAGCGTAGGGCAGATGAACACTGAAGCTTTCTTT
NA	TRBD1	TRBV5-1	TRBJ2-6	CASSSQGQGANVLTF	TGCGCCAGCAGCTCACAGGGACAGGGGGCCAACGTCCTGACTTTC
NA	NA	TRBV28	TRBJ2-7	CASSLYSGFSSYEQYF	TGTGCCAGCAGTTTATATTCGGGGTTCTCCTCCTACGAGCAGTACTTC
once	NA	TRBV9	TRBJ2-7	CASSAGSAYEQYF	TGTGCCAGCAGCGCGGGGTCTGCCTACGAGCAGTACTTC
NA	TRBD2	TRBV13	TRBJ2-1	CASSGLLAAYNEQFF	TGTGCCAGCAGCGGCCTACTAGCGGCCTACAATGAGCAGTTCTTC
NA	TRBD2	TRBV28	TRBJ2-7	CASSELWTSGSGYEQYF	TGTGCCAGCAGTGAGCTATGGACTAGCGGGAGTGGTTACGAGCAGTACTTC
once	TRBD1	TRBV5-1	TRBJ2-1	CASSPGQGVENEQFF	TGCGCCAGCAGCCCCGGACAGGGGGTAGAAAATGAGCAGTTCTTC
NA	TRBD2	TRBV7-9	TRBJ2-7	CASSLGLAGIYEQYF	TGTGCCAGCAGCTTGGGACTAGCGGGGATCTACGAGCAGTACTTC
once	NA	TRBV5-1	TRBJ1-1	CASSYGGKNTEAFF	TGCGCCAGCAGCTACGGAGGGAAGAACACTGAAGCTTTCTTT
NA	TRBD1	TRBV4-1	TRBJ2-5	CASSPRDRGGAETQYF	TGCGCCAGCAGCCCCCGGGACAGGGGTGGGGCGGAGACCCAGTACTTC
NA	TRBD2	TRBV10-3	TRBJ2-3	CAISEIELAGEKFTDTQYF	TGTGCCATCAGTGAAATTGAGCTAGCGGGAGAGAAGTTCACAGATACGCAGTATTTT
once	TRBD2	TRBV7-2	TRBJ2-7	CASSLSRGSSYEQYF	TGTGCCAGCAGCTTGTCCCGCGGGAGCTCCTACGAGCAGTACTTC
NA	NA	TRBV5-1	TRBJ2-1	CASSRDGAGSYNEQFF	TGCGCCAGCAGCCGTGACGGGGCGGGGTCGTACAATGAGCAGTTCTTC
NA	NA	TRBV30	TRBJ2-6	CALGVGANVLTF	TGTGCCCTAGGGGTAGGGGCCAACGTCCTGACTTTC
NA	NA	TRBV6-4	TRBJ1-1	CASSARENTEAFF	TGTGCCAGCAGTGCGCGGGAGAACACTGAAGCTTTCTTT
NA	TRBD1	TRBV5-1	TRBJ2-1	CASSGDRGTEEQFF	TGCGCCAGCAGCGGAGACAGGGGGACGGAGGAGCAGTTCTTC
NA	NA	TRBV7-2	TRBJ1-1	CASRREMNTEAFF	TGTGCCAGCAGGAGAGAAATGAACACTGAAGCTTTCTTT
NA	TRBD1	TRBV28	TRBJ1-2	CASSRQGLYGYTF	TGTGCCAGCAGTCGACAGGGTCTCTATGGCTACACCTTC
once	NA	TRBV28	TRBJ2-7	CASSFVAGGWVLSYEQYF	TGTGCCAGCAGTTTTGTCGCCGGGGGTTGGGTTCTCTCCTACGAGCAGTACTTC
NA	NA	TRBV21-1	TRBJ2-2	CASSKLKGQAIAGELFF	TGTGCCAGCAGCAAGCTAAAGGGACAGGCTATAGCCGGGGAGCTGTTTTTT
NA	NA	TRBV28	TRBJ1-4	CASSPGGQSNEKLFF	TGTGCCAGCAGTCCGGGCGGGCAGTCTAATGAAAAACTGTTTTTT
once	TRBD1	TRBV5-4	TRBJ2-1	CASSQRQGKYNEQFF	TGTGCCAGCAGTCAAAGACAGGGGAAGTACAATGAGCAGTTCTTC
NA	TRBD1	TRBV6-1	TRBJ2-6	CARGTGITGANVLTF	TGTGCCAGAGGGACAGGGATTACTGGGGCCAACGTCCTGACTTTC
NA	NA	TRBV7-9	TRBJ1-1	CASSLLTGTRNTEAFF	TGTGCCAGCAGCTTATTAACAGGCACCCGTAACACTGAAGCTTTCTTT
NA	TRBD1	TRBV27	TRBJ2-7	CASSLGTGVTYEQYF	TGTGCCAGCAGTCTGGGGACAGGGGTAACCTACGAGCAGTACTTC
NA	NA	TRBV5-1	TRBJ2-7	CASSSPTSPYEQYF	TGCGCCAGCAGCTCACCTACTAGCCCCTACGAGCAGTACTTC
NA	NA	TRBV5-1	TRBJ2-2	CASSGGTTGELFF	TGCGCCAGCAGCGGAGGGACCACCGGGGAGCTGTTTTTT
NA	NA	TRBV27	TRBJ1-1	CASSPLNGQLEAFF	TGTGCCAGCAGTCCACTAAATGGACAGCTTGAAGCTTTCTTT
NA	NA	TRBV11-3	TRBJ2-1	CASSLGGLSYNEQFF	TGTGCCAGCAGCTTAGGGGGACTTTCCTACAATGAGCAGTTCTTC
NA	TRBD1	TRBV5-4	TRBJ1-3	CASSLNGLGGAGNTIYF	TGTGCCAGCAGCTTGAATGGCTTAGGGGGCGCTGGAAACACCATATATTTT
NA	NA	TRBV28	TRBJ2-5	CASGQKISGTQYF	TGTGCCAGCGGACAGAAGATTAGTGGGACCCAGTACTTC